One T cell receptor (beta chain) is described in this entry. Its antigen is undetermined. Relative to the germline gene, one junction end is altered; a read error may explain this. CDR1 is SGHTA, CDR2 FQGNSA, per germline. The length of the CDR3 is 14 residues. This record belongs to a study of shared clonotypes between healthy human individuals. The protocol was immunoSEQ multiplex PCR, while the TCRdb copy is restricted to in-frame clones and leaves out a portion. The data show some 2,500,000 clones, approximately 93% seen once. Points from the study as a whole: Clonotypes shared by all four donors outscored non-shared clonotypes in generation probability. Generally, naive subsets (rather than memory subsets) showed larger estimated richness.

This receptor was taken from a man aged 18 to 35 in good health. Some clones in this sample may be carry-over from other donors' samples. The chain uses TRBV7-2 and TRBJ1-4; the D is unclear. The specimen was naive CD4+ T cells from PBMCs. Subset denoted: CD45RA+ positively selected. CDR3 amino acids: CASSLGPGSEKLFF. The CDR3 DNA follows: TGTGCCAGCAGTTTAGGGCCAGGCAGTGAAAAACTGTTTTTT.